This TCR beta chain was documented in a study of T cells after yellow fever vaccination. Study observations and caveats: Post-booster repertoires again held most primary-vaccination clones (around 95% CD4, roughly 89% CD8).

V was pared by 3 bases and J by 3 bases, with 10 bases of the junction left unmatched. This CDR3 comprises 17 residues. Germline V gene sequence: CDR1 SGHRS, CDR2 YFSETQ. This clonotype was seen a handful of times. Its antigen is unidentified. TCRdb processed the 5' RACE reads anew with MiXCR; each CDR3 protein has one entry. This sample has some 420,000 distinct CDR3 sequences, with over 15% found just once. The TCR originated in a man between 18 and 29 years old who received the YFV17D yellow fever vaccine. The specimen was PBMCs, collected before the yellow fever booster vaccination. This chain connects TRBV5-1 to TRBJ2-1, with 9 nucleotides matching TRBD1. CDR3 DNA sequence: TGCGCCAGCAGCTGGAGGGCAGACAGGGGGGACTACAATGAGCAGTTCTTC. Translating it yields CASSWRADRGDYNEQFF.